These 9 T cell receptor beta chains share one sample of origin, sequenced in a study of beta chain features in type 1 diabetes. Sequencing targeted expressed TCRB transcripts, as all isolated RNA had been reverse transcribed. Assay: immunoSEQ multiplex PCR; the TCRdb copy retains only in-frame clones and omits some. Among around 340,000 clones listed, about 18% were seen once. Sequencing used naive CD4+ T cells from blood. Receptors were obtained from a woman aged 18-29 years in good health.

J is TRBJ2-1 and V is TRBV5-1; 11 bases align to TRBD2. The CDR3 is 13 amino acids. The V gene end was trimmed by 5 bases and the J gene end by 13 bases; junction bases not matched to a gene: 8. CDR1 SGHRS and CDR2 YFSETQ come from the germline V gene. CDR3 amino acids: CASRGSGGAGQFF. The CDR3 nucleotides are TGCGCCAGCAGAGGTAGCGGGGGGGCAGGTCAGTTCTTC.

This clone came up a few times. V usage is TRBV9 and J usage is TRBJ2-1; 7 nucleotides line up with TRBD1. This CDR3 region has 14 residues. The V segment lost 4 bases and the J segment 7 bases; nucleotides outside the gene matches: 8. The germline CDR1 and CDR2 sequences are SGDLS and YYNGEE. The CDR3 nucleotides are TGTGCCAGCAGCCAAGATCAACAGGGGAATGAGCAGTTCTTC. It specifies CASSQDQQGNEQFF.

The chain recombines TRBV7-8 with TRBJ2-7; D may be TRBD1 (6 bases). CDR1 is SGHVS and CDR2 is FQNEAQ in the germline V gene. The CDR3 consists of 14 residues. The ends were cut back, 2 bases at V and 5 bases at J, with 13 bases in the middle. The CDR3 spells CASSLWQGQDEQYF. The CDR3 nucleotides read TGTGCCAGCAGCTTATGGCAGGGGCAAGACGAGCAGTACTTC.

Only a few counts were recorded for this clone. The chain combines TRBV5-1 with TRBJ2-1; 9 nucleotides match TRBD2. Trimming at V came to 0 bases and at J to 5 bases, leaving 3 bases not matched to a gene. The CDR3 is 15 amino acids. The germline V gene encodes CDR1 SGHRS and CDR2 YFSETQ. In nucleotides, the CDR3 is TGCGCCAGCAGCTTGGGAGTAGCGGGGGACAATGAGCAGTTCTTC. Translation gives CASSLGVAGDNEQFF.

This clone turned up a few times. The chain carries TRBV12-5 and TRBJ2-5; 10 bases fit TRBD2. Germline V gives CDR1 LGHNT, CDR2 FRNRAP. There are 16 residues in the CDR3. The V and J ends lost 7 bases and 2 bases, in that order; junction bases with no gene match: 10. The CDR3 coding sequence is TGTGCTAGTGCCTTACAGCGGGGGGGCAATCAAGAGACCCAGTACTTC. This codes for CASALQRGGNQETQYF.

The chain uses TRBV2 and TRBJ1-2; no reliable D call. V lost 7 bases and J lost 3, with 9 bases in between. This CDR3 region has 12 residues. The germline CDR1 and CDR2 sequences are SNHLY and FYNNEI. DNA of the CDR3: TGTGCCAGCAAGTTCGCGGACTATGGCTACACCTTC. Protein product: CASKFADYGYTF.

Details on this clone: An end of the junction does not agree with germline; a read error may underlie this. This chain connects TRBV5-4 to TRBJ2-3; 8 bases agree with TRBD1. Germline V gene data show CDR1 as SGHNT and CDR2 as YYREEE (reference sequence). CDR3 size: 14 residues. The CDR3 here is CASRGDRSKDTQYF. In DNA form, the CDR3 reads TGTGCCAGCAGGGGGGACAGGAGCAAAGATACGCAGTATTTT.

The chain links TRBV30 to TRBJ2-5, with D tentatively TRBD2 (7 bases). Trimming took 0 bases from V and 5 from J, leaving 13 bases between them. Germline assignment: CDR1 GTSNPN and CDR2 SVGIG (reference sequence). The CDR3 has 14 amino acids. Here the CDR3 DNA reads TGTGCCTGGAGTGTTGGGAGGGGGGTGGAGACCCAGTACTTC. As protein: CAWSVGRGVETQYF.

The chain couples TRBV5-4 to TRBJ1-2; no clear D. This CDR3 has 14 amino acids. The V end was cut by 5 bases, the J end by 7 bases, with 18 bases between. Germline CDR1 is SGHNT and CDR2 is YYREEE (reference sequence). DNA for the CDR3: TGTGCCAGCAGGCCAGGCCCCTTGGTGGCTGGCTACACCTTC. This sequence encodes CASRPGPLVAGYTF.